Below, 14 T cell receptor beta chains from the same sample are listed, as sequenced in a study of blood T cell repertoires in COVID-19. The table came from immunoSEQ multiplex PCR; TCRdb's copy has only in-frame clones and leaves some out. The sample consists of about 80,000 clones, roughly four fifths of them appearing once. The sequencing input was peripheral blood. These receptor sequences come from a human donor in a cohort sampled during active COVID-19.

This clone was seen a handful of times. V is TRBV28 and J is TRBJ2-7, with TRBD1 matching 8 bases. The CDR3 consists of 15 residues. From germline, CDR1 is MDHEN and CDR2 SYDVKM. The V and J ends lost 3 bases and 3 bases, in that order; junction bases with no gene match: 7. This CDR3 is CASSLGTGAIYEQYF. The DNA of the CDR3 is TGTGCCAGCAGTTTGGGGACAGGAGCTATCTACGAGCAGTACTTC.

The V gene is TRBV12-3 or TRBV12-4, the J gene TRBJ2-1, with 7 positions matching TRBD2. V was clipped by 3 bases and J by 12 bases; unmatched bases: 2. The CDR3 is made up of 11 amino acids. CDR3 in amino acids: CASSFSGVQFF. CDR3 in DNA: TGTGCCAGCAGTTTCAGCGGGGTGCAGTTCTTC.

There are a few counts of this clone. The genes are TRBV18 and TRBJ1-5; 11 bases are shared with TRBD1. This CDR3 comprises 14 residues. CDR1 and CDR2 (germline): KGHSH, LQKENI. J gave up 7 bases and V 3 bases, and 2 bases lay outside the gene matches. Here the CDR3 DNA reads TGTGCCAGCTCACCGGGACAGGGGGGCCAGCCCCAGCATTTT. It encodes CASSPGQGGQPQHF. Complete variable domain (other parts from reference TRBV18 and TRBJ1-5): NAGVMQNPRHLVRRRGQEARLRCSPMKGHSHVYWYRQLPEEGLKFMVYLQKENIIDESGMPKERFSAEFPKEGPSILRIQQVVRGDSAAYFCASSPGQGGQPQHFGDGTRLSIL.

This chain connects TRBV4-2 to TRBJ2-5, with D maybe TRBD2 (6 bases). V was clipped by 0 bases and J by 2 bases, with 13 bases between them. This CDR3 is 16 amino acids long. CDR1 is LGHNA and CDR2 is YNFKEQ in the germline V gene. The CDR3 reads CASSQDGGRGQETQYF. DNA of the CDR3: TGTGCCAGCAGCCAAGATGGTGGGCGGGGACAAGAGACCCAGTACTTC.

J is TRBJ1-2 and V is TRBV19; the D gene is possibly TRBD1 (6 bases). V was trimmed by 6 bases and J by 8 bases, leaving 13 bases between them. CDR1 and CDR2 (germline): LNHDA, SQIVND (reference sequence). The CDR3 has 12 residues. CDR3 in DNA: TGTGCCAGTAGCCTCAGGGGCTGGGGCTACACCTTC. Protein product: CASSLRGWGYTF.

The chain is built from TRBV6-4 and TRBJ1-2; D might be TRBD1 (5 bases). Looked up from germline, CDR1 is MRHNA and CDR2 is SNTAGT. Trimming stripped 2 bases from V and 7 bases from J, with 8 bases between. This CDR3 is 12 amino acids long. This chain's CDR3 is CASSDRTGGYTF. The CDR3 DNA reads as TGTGCCAGCAGTGACCGAACAGGTGGCTACACCTTC.

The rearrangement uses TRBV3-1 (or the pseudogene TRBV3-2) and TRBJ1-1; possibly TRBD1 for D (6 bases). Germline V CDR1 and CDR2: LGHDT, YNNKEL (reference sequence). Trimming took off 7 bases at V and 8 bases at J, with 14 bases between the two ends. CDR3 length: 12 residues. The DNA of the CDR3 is TGTGCCAGCACAACCGGGGGGGCCGAAGCTTTCTTT. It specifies CASTTGGAEAFF.

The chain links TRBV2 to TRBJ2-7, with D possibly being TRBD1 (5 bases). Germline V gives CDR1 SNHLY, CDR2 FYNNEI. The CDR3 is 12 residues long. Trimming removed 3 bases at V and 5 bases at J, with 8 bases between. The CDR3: CASSDDRDEQYF. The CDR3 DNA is TGTGCCAGCAGTGACGACAGAGACGAGCAGTACTTC.

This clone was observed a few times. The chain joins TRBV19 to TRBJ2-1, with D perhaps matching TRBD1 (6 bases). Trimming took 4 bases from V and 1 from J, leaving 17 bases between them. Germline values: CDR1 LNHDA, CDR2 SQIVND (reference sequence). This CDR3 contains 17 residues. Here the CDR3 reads CASSKAKDSLSYNEQFF. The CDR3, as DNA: TGTGCCAGTAGTAAAGCAAAGGACAGCCTTTCCTACAATGAGCAGTTCTTC. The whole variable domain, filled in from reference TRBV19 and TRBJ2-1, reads DGGITQSPKYLFRKEGQNVTLSCEQNLNHDAMYWYRQDPGQGLRLIYYSQIVNDFQKGDIAEGYSVSREKKESFPLTVTSAQKNPTAFYLCASSKAKDSLSYNEQFFGPGTRLTVL.

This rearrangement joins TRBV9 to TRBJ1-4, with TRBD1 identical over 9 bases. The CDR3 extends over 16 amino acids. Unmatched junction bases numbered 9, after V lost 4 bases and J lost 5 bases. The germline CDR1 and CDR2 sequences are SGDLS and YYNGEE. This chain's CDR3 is CASSQSGDRGNEKLFF. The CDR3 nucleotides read TGTGCCAGCAGCCAATCGGGTGACAGGGGGAATGAAAAACTGTTTTTT.

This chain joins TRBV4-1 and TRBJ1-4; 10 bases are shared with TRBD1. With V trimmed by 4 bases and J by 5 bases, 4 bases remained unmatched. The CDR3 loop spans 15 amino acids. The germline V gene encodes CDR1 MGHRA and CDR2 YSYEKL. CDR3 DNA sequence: TGCGCCAGCAGCCGCCGGGACAGGGGCAATGAAAAACTGTTTTTT. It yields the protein CASSRRDRGNEKLFF.

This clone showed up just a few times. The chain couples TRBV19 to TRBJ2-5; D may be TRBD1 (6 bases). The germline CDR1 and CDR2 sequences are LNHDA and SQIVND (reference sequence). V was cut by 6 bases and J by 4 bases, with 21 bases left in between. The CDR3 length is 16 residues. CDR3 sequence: CASRTGFREFGETQYF. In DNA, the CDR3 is TGTGCCAGTAGAACAGGGTTTCGAGAGTTCGGAGAGACCCAGTACTTC.

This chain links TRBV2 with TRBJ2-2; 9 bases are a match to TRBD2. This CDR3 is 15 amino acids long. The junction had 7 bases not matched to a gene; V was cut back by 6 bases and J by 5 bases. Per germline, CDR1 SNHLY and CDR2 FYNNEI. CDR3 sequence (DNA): TGTGCCAGCAGCCGAGGTCTAGCGGGAACCGGGGAGCTGTTTTTT. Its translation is CASSRGLAGTGELFF.

CDR3 bases: TGTGCCACAACTGGGACTAGCGGGGGGAATGAGCAGTTCTTC. It yields the protein CATTGTSGGNEQFF. The chain joins TRBV18 to TRBJ2-1; 15 bases line up with TRBD2. The CDR3 has 14 amino acids. In germline, CDR1 is KGHSH, CDR2 LQKENI. The V gene end was trimmed by 10 bases and the J gene end by 7 bases; junction bases not matched to a gene: 5.